The clone carrying this T cell receptor (beta chain) showed up many times. Its antigen is currently unknown. This sample is part of a study of regulatory T cells in long-lasting Graves disease. The time point was: newly diagnosed GD, antithyroid drugs for less than 3 months. The TCR library was prepared using RNA isolated from PBMCs. The patients included were those that came from an endocrinology department in Xi'an, China. Library construction for TCR beta used iRepertoire HTBI primers and Arm-PCR of CDR3 regions. Methods used by the authors: Segment identification across samples yielded around 64 TRBV and about 13 TRBJ segments. Via MiXCR, TCRdb re-called the multiplex PCR reads, giving one row per CDR3 protein. In this record, the V and J calls reflect TCRdb's handling and not the investigators' own analysis. The repertoire holds hundreds of thousands of distinct CDR3 sequences, with about 13% as singletons.

Study conclusions and caveats: The analysis examined peripheral blood only and excluded thyroid tissue.

The CDR3 contains 15 residues. V trimming: 3 bases; J trimming: 4 bases; junction bases outside the gene matches: 9. The sample was also reused in another study, on T cells in Graves' hyperthyroidism and ophthalmopathy.

The rearrangement joins TRBV12-3 or TRBV12-4 to TRBJ2-7; 7 bases match TRBD2. This receptor was taken from a man aged 30-40 years with Graves disease. The specimen was peripheral blood mononuclear cells (PBMCs), collected at new diagnosis, from a patient treated with antithyroid drugs. CDR3 loop: CASSFPAGAGYEQYF. The CDR3 nucleotides are TGTGCCAGCAGTTTCCCGGCGGGAGCAGGTTACGAGCAGTACTTC.